These 24 T cell receptor beta chains came from one sample sequenced in a study of identical twins. Via MiXCR, TCRdb re-called the 5' RACE reads, giving one row per CDR3 protein. Of a few hundred thousand distinct CDR3 sequences listed, about 10% are singletons. Sequencing was done on a sample of memory T cells sorted from blood. The source is a man over 45 in good health.

In its sample, this clonotype was seen a few times. It may be a read error: a sequence one base away is much more abundant. This sequence joins TRBV7-2 and TRBJ2-1, with 7 bases that match TRBD1. This CDR3 contains 13 residues. J was trimmed by 6 bases and V by 3 bases; bases with no gene match: 2. Per germline, CDR1 SGHTA and CDR2 FQGNSA. The CDR3 DNA reads as TGTGCCAGCAGCTTCACAGGGGTCAATGAGCAGTTCTTC. It is translated as CASSFTGVNEQFF.

This clonotype was counted many times. DNA for the CDR3: TGTGCCATCATAAACGTTCGGGGCACGCAGTATTTT. As protein: CAIINVRGTQYF. This chain joins TRBV10-3 and TRBJ2-3; the D gene could be TRBD1 or TRBD2 (5 bases each). Trimming shortened V by 7 bases and J by 9 bases, and 14 bases separated the two germline ends. This CDR3 region has 12 residues. CDR1 ENHRY and CDR2 SYGVKD come from the germline V gene.

The chain is built from TRBV28 and TRBJ2-5, with 16 nucleotides matching TRBD2. The trim removed 3 bases at V and 4 bases at J, leaving 11 bases unmatched. The CDR3 is 19 amino acids. In germline, CDR1 is MDHEN, CDR2 SYDVKM. The CDR3, as DNA: TGTGCCAGCAGTTTCACCCTGGGACTAGCGGGGGGGCAGGGAGAGACCCAGTACTTC. Its protein is CASSFTLGLAGGQGETQYF.

In this sample, this clonotype turned up a few times. This chain uses TRBV7-9 with TRBJ1-2, with a weak D call TRBD1 (6 bases). Germline CDR1 reads SEHNR; CDR2 reads FQNEAQ (reference sequence). Trimming left V 3 bases short and J 8 bases short, with 10 bases between. This CDR3 has 12 amino acids. The CDR3 loop reads CASSFATGGYTF. In DNA form, the CDR3 reads TGTGCCAGCAGCTTCGCGACAGGAGGCTACACCTTC.

This clonotype was found many times. The chain links TRBV20-1 to TRBJ2-3, with TRBD2 as a possible D gene (6 bases). The CDR3 extends over 14 amino acids. V shed 5 bases and J shed 0 bases, with 12 bases lying between them. CDR1 and CDR2 (germline): DFQATT, SNEGSKA (reference sequence). The CDR3 here is CSAGSSVSTDTQYF. CDR3 DNA sequence: TGCAGTGCTGGCTCTAGCGTAAGCACAGATACGCAGTATTTT.

This clonotype was found many times. The gene calls are TRBV7-8 and TRBJ2-1; a weak D match, TRBD2 (5 bases). Germline V gene sequence: CDR1 SGHVS, CDR2 FQNEAQ. CDR3 length: 14 amino acids. The V and J ends lost 0 bases and 8 bases respectively, with 11 bases between them. This CDR3 is CASSLAGSVDEQFF. Here the CDR3 DNA reads TGTGCCAGCAGCTTAGCAGGGAGTGTCGATGAGCAGTTCTTC. Looking up the rest from reference TRBV7-8 and TRBJ2-1 gives the full variable domain: GAGVSQSPRYKVAKRGQDVALRCDPISGHVSLFWYQQALGQGPEFLTYFQNEAQLDKSGLPSDRFFAERPEGSVSTLKIQRTQQEDSAVYLCASSLAGSVDEQFFGPGTRLTVL.

This clonotype has at least ten counts. The genes are TRBV5-1 and TRBJ2-4; tentative D call: TRBD2 (6 bases). Germline CDR1 and CDR2: SGHRS and YFSETQ. CDR3 length: 16 amino acids. V lost 1 base and J 0 bases, leaving 11 bases between the germline ends. The chain's CDR3 is CASSLSRDQAKNIQYF. The CDR3 nucleotides are TGCGCCAGCAGCTTGTCGCGGGACCAAGCCAAAAACATTCAGTACTTC.

The chain has TRBV6-6 and TRBJ1-1; no reliable D call. Germline V CDR1 and CDR2: MNHNY, SVGAGI (reference sequence). The CDR3 is 13 amino acids. Trimming left V 6 bases short and J 5 bases short, with 13 bases between. The CDR3: CASRAPEVTEAFF. In DNA form, the CDR3 reads TGTGCCAGCAGGGCCCCCGAGGTAACTGAAGCTTTCTTT.

This clonotype has a count of ten or more. The chain links TRBV15 to TRBJ1-2; no definite D call. Germline CDR1 and CDR2: LNHNV and YYDKDF (reference sequence). The CDR3 is made up of 15 amino acids. V lost 0 bases and J 2 bases, leaving 10 bases between the germline ends. DNA for the CDR3: TGTGCCACCAGCAGAGATATCAGCAACAACTATGGCTACACCTTC. Translation: CATSRDISNNYGYTF.

V usage is TRBV4-2 and J usage is TRBJ1-1, with TRBD1 matching over 8 bases. Germline V lookup: CDR1 LGHNA, CDR2 YNFKEQ. This CDR3 has 16 residues. After removal of 8 bases from V and 2 bases from J, the junction contained 13 bases not matched to a gene. The CDR3 nucleotides read TGTGCCAGCGGCCCCGGACAGGGAGTGGGAAACACTGAAGCTTTCTTT. Translated, it gives CASGPGQGVGNTEAFF.

The chain has TRBV7-6 and TRBJ2-3; TRBD2 matches at 9 bases. Germline V CDR1 and CDR2: SGHVS, FNYEAQ. V shed 5 bases, J shed 1 base, and the junction held 4 bases outside the gene matches. The CDR3 extends over 15 amino acids. In DNA, the CDR3 is TGTGCCAGCAGCACTCTAGCGGGGCGCACAGATACGCAGTATTTT. It yields the protein CASSTLAGRTDTQYF.

V and J are TRBV7-9 and TRBJ1-6, with D uncertain. From germline, CDR1 is SEHNR and CDR2 FQNEAQ (reference sequence). Trimming cost V 3 bases and J 14 bases, with 11 bases left between them. This CDR3 is built from 12 residues. The CDR3 DNA reads TGTGCCAGCAGCTTTAGTGCCGGGGCCCTCCACTTT. Encoded protein: CASSFSAGALHF.

This clonotype was seen a handful of times. The DNA for the CDR3 is TGTGCCAGCAGTTTAGGACTAGCGGGGGCAGATACGCAGTATTTT. Protein sequence: CASSLGLAGADTQYF. The chain uses TRBV27 and TRBJ2-3; 13 nucleotides agree with TRBD2. This CDR3 has 15 residues. CDR1 MNHEY and CDR2 SMNVEV come from the germline V gene (reference sequence). V lost 2 bases to trimming and J lost 4 bases; unmatched junction nucleotides: 0.

This chain joins TRBV27 and TRBJ2-7; D not resolved. Between the trimmed V and J ends, which lost 2 bases and 2 bases, there was a span of 7 bases. The CDR3 totals 13 residues. Germline V lookup: CDR1 MNHEY, CDR2 SMNVEV (reference sequence). CDR3 DNA: TGTGCCAGCAGTTTAGGAACGACCTACGAGCAGTACTTC. Protein sequence: CASSLGTTYEQYF.

This clonotype was counted at least ten times. This chain uses TRBV6-2 or TRBV6-3 with TRBJ2-7, with D perhaps matching TRBD1 or TRBD2 (5 bases each). Germline V lookup: CDR1 MNHEY, CDR2 SVGEGT. Trimming stripped 4 bases from V and 4 bases from J, with 17 bases between. CDR3 length: 15 amino acids. The CDR3 DNA reads as TGTGCCAGCAGTTCCCCGGGACCCGATTTTTACGAGCAGTACTTC. This translates into CASSSPGPDFYEQYF.

The chain has TRBV5-1 and TRBJ1-1, with 7 positions matching TRBD1. V dropped 4 bases and J dropped 2; count of bases not matched to a gene: 5. This CDR3 has 14 amino acids. Per the germline V gene, CDR1 is SGHRS and CDR2 is YFSETQ. The CDR3 reads CASSPDRINTEAFF. Written as DNA, the CDR3 is TGCGCCAGCAGCCCGGACAGGATTAACACTGAAGCTTTCTTT.

This clonotype was counted at least ten times. The rearrangement links TRBV12-3 or TRBV12-4 to TRBJ2-1; D is unclear. This CDR3 comprises 12 residues. V was clipped by 1 base and J by 5 bases, with 3 bases between them. CDR3 sequence reads: CASSLGDNEQFF. As DNA, the CDR3 is TGTGCCAGCAGTTTAGGCGACAATGAGCAGTTCTTC.

There are a few counts of this clonotype. V gene TRBV15 combines with J gene TRBJ2-1; D gene uncertain. V lost 2 bases, J lost 4 bases, and 3 bases lay in between. There are 12 residues in the CDR3. Germline V lookup: CDR1 LNHNV, CDR2 YYDKDF (reference sequence). The CDR3: CATSRQYNEQFF. In DNA, the CDR3 is TGTGCCACCAGCAGACAGTACAATGAGCAGTTCTTC. Supplemented by reference TRBV15 and TRBJ2-1, the full variable domain reads DAMVIQNPRYQVTQFGKPVTLSCSQTLNHNVMYWYQQKSSQAPKLLFHYYDKDFNNEADTPDNFQSRRPNTSFCFLDIRSPGLGDTAMYLCATSRQYNEQFFGPGTRLTVL.

This clonotype was counted between two and nine times. The chain has TRBV6-2 or TRBV6-3 and TRBJ2-2; 7 bases fit TRBD1. The ends lost 5 bases at V and 7 bases at J; junction bases unmatched: 7. This CDR3 has 14 residues. CDR1 and CDR2 from the germline V gene are MNHEY and SVGEGT. This CDR3 is CASSGSRDSGELFF. The CDR3, as DNA: TGTGCCAGCAGTGGGTCCCGGGACAGCGGGGAGCTGTTTTTT.

The chain uses TRBV27 and TRBJ2-1; weak D call: TRBD1 (6 bases). CDR1 is MNHEY, CDR2 SMNVEV, per germline (reference sequence). The CDR3 loop spans 16 amino acids. V shed 5 bases and J shed 6 bases, with 20 bases lying between them. CDR3: CASSPRGGQRGNEQFF. The CDR3 nucleotides are TGTGCCAGCAGTCCCCGAGGGGGACAACGGGGCAATGAGCAGTTCTTC.

This clonotype was detected only a few times. The rearrangement uses TRBV20-1 and TRBJ1-1; no clear D. Trimming cost V 2 bases and J 11 bases, with 12 bases left between them. This CDR3 comprises 11 residues. Germline V gene data show CDR1 as DFQATT and CDR2 as SNEGSKA (reference sequence). The CDR3 DNA reads as TGCAGTGCTAGATCCCTCCCGCGGGCTTTCTTT. It translates to CSARSLPRAFF.

The chain has TRBV7-2 and TRBJ2-1; D unclear. The V and J ends lost 7 bases and 3 bases respectively, with 7 bases between them. This CDR3 has 12 amino acids. Germline V gene data show CDR1 as SGHTA and CDR2 as FQGNSA. CDR3 in DNA: TGTGCCAGCATCAAGGACTACAATGAGCAGTTCTTC. Its protein is CASIKDYNEQFF.

Many counts were recorded for this clonotype. This rearrangement joins TRBV6-2 or TRBV6-3 to TRBJ2-1; no reliable D call. CDR3 size: 16 residues. The germline V gene has CDR1 MNHEY and CDR2 SVGEGT. V lost 0 bases and J 0 bases, leaving 9 bases between the germline ends. The CDR3 loop reads CASSYSMGNSYNEQFF. The CDR3 coding sequence is TGTGCCAGCAGTTACTCGATGGGAAACTCCTACAATGAGCAGTTCTTC.

This clonotype was counted between two and nine times. This chain links TRBV6-2 or TRBV6-3 with TRBJ2-5; 8 nucleotides align to TRBD2. Per the germline V gene, CDR1 is MNHEY and CDR2 is SVGEGT. This CDR3 has 17 amino acids. V lost 2 bases, J lost 5 bases, and 13 bases stayed unmatched. CDR3: CASSYGVGSGSLETQYF. CDR3 nucleotides: TGTGCCAGCAGTTACGGGGTGGGCAGCGGGAGTCTGGAGACCCAGTACTTC.